The clone carrying this T cell receptor beta chain was found a few times. What it binds is not known. V shed 4 bases and J 0 bases; nucleotides not matched to a gene: 5. The germline V gene encodes CDR1 DFQATT and CDR2 SNEGSKA (reference sequence). This CDR3 contains 15 residues. The library targeted TCRbeta and was prepared with unique molecular identifiers. MiXCR, applied by TCRdb to the PCR reads, yields one record per CDR3 protein. The table records about 180,000 distinct CDR3 sequences, roughly 10% of them present only once. This entry comes from a study of T-cell reconstitution after alpha-beta-depleted transplantation in children. General observations from the study: Some patients' high day-60 TCRbeta diversity was traced to surviving recipient T cells and thymic progenitors. The origin of alpha-beta T cells about two months after transplant was reportedly several hundred expanded graft clones.

This sequence joins TRBV20-1 and TRBJ1-3; 8 bases fit TRBD1. This sequence was found in a boy aged 2-15 years with acute myeloid leukemia, due to receive a stem cell transplant. The sample in question was PBMCs, obtained before TCRalphabeta/CD19-depleted stem cell transplant. The CDR3 reads CSATPDRDSGNTIYF. In DNA form, the CDR3 reads TGCAGTGCTACCCCGGACAGGGACTCTGGAAACACCATATATTTT.